Presented here are 15 T cell receptor beta chains from one specimen sequenced in a study of cytomegalovirus exposure and HLA in healthy donors. PCR involved 60 Vbeta and 13 Jbeta primers. Libraries were prepared by immunoSEQ multiplex PCR; TCRdb keeps only in-frame clonotypes and omits some of them. This table holds about 55,000 clones, around 79% found once. The material sequenced was PBMCs. The receptors originated from a female donor in good health and CMV-seronegative.

J is TRBJ2-2 and V is TRBV5-1, with TRBD1 matching 8 bases. Germline CDR1 SGHRS, CDR2 YFSETQ. Losses at the gene ends were 4 bases for V and 9 bases for J; bases not matched to a gene: 11. The CDR3 runs to 15 residues. The CDR3 DNA is TGCGCCAGCAGCCCCGGACAGGGCCTGGGCCGGGAGCTGTTTTTT. It specifies CASSPGQGLGRELFF. Looking up the rest from reference TRBV5-1 and TRBJ2-2 gives the full variable domain: KAGVTQTPRYLIKTRGQQVTLSCSPISGHRSVSWYQQTPGQGLQFLFEYFSETQRNKGNFPGRFSGRQFSNSRSEMNVSTLELGDSALYLCASSPGQGLGRELFFGEGSRLTVL.

The chain couples TRBV5-6 to TRBJ1-4, with a possible D match to TRBD1 (5 bases). CDR3 length: 16 amino acids. Germline CDR1 is SGHDT and CDR2 is YYEEEE. Trimming shortened V by 5 bases and J by 10 bases, and 24 bases separated the two germline ends. The chain's CDR3 is CASSGLSQGVAGKLFF. The DNA of the CDR3 is TGTGCCAGCAGTGGGCTGTCGCAGGGCGTAGCGGGAAAACTGTTTTTT.

This sequence joins TRBV4-2 and TRBJ2-1; TRBD2 matches 11 bases. This CDR3 is 17 amino acids long. Germline V gene data show CDR1 as LGHNA and CDR2 as YNFKEQ. V lost 3 bases, J lost 5 bases, and 9 bases stayed unmatched. CDR3: CASSQVSGGANDNEQFF. The CDR3 region has the DNA TGTGCCAGCAGCCAGGTTAGCGGGGGGGCCAACGACAATGAGCAGTTCTTC.

The chain carries TRBV5-1 and TRBJ2-7; 9 bases fit TRBD1. CDR1 SGHRS and CDR2 YFSETQ come from the germline V gene. The V segment lost 8 bases and the J segment 2 bases; nucleotides outside the gene matches: 5. This CDR3 contains 13 residues. The CDR3: CASADRGAYEQYF. In DNA form, the CDR3 reads TGCGCCAGTGCCGACAGGGGGGCCTACGAGCAGTACTTC.

This clone appeared a few times. The CDR3 DNA is TGTGCCAGCAGCTTAGCGGCAATCTCCTACGAGCAGTACTTC. Residues: CASSLAAISYEQYF. The J gene is TRBJ2-7, the V gene TRBV7-6; D ambiguous. The CDR3 length is 14 residues. Germline V gene sequence: CDR1 SGHVS, CDR2 FNYEAQ. V lost 0 bases and J lost 0, with 6 bases in between. The whole variable domain, filled in from reference TRBV7-6 and TRBJ2-7, reads GAGVSQSPRYKVTKRGQDVALRCDPISGHVSLYWYRQALGQGPEFLTYFNYEAQQDKSGLPNDRFSAERPEGSISTLTIQRTEQRDSAMYRCASSLAAISYEQYFGPGTRLTVT.

The rearrangement joins TRBV19 to TRBJ2-7; 9 nucleotides match TRBD1. The V gene end was trimmed by 1 base and the J gene end by 3 bases; junction bases not matched to a gene: 4. The CDR3 loop spans 15 amino acids. The germline V gene encodes CDR1 LNHDA and CDR2 SQIVND (reference sequence). The CDR3 coding sequence is TGTGCCAGTAGTATAGGGTGGACAGGGGTCTACGAGCAGTACTTC. Encoded protein: CASSIGWTGVYEQYF.

The chain joins TRBV28 to TRBJ2-7, with 7 bases fitting TRBD1. V trimming: 5 bases; J trimming: 4 bases; junction bases outside the gene matches: 11. The CDR3 length is 15 residues. CDR1 and CDR2 (germline): MDHEN, SYDVKM. CDR3 amino acids: CASSPLGGELYEQYF. CDR3 DNA: TGTGCCAGCAGTCCCCTAGGGGGCGAGTTGTACGAGCAGTACTTC.

The chain uses TRBV28 and TRBJ2-7; tentatively, D is TRBD2 (6 bases). V was clipped by 7 bases and J by 5 bases, with 12 bases between them. CDR3 size: 12 residues. Germline V gene data show CDR1 as MDHEN and CDR2 as SYDVKM. CDR3 sequence: CASTVSGDEQYF. In DNA form, the CDR3 reads TGTGCCAGCACTGTATCGGGAGACGAGCAGTACTTC.

This clone was counted once. The CDR3 region has the DNA TGTGCCAGCCTAGACGGACAAAGCAATCAGCCCCAGCATTTT. It encodes CASLDGQSNQPQHF. The chain has TRBV2 and TRBJ1-5; tentatively, D is TRBD1 (5 bases). The CDR3 totals 14 residues. Germline V gene lookup returns CDR1 SNHLY and CDR2 FYNNEI. V lost 8 bases to trimming and J lost 1 base, with 12 bases between them.

V and J are TRBV5-3 and TRBJ1-4; D might be TRBD1 (5 bases). TRBV5-3 counts as an open reading frame of uncertain function. CDR3 length: 20 amino acids. V was trimmed by 0 bases and J by 4 bases, leaving 25 bases between them. In DNA, the CDR3 is TGTGCCAGAAGCTTGGGTCCCCAAGGGGCACTGCACCCGATTAATGAAAAACTGTTTTTT. Its protein is CARSLGPQGALHPINEKLFF.

The chain uses TRBV10-1 and TRBJ1-3, with D perhaps TRBD1 (6 bases). V lost 2 bases to trimming and J lost 0 bases, with 20 bases between them. Germline V gives CDR1 WNHNN, CDR2 SYGVQD (reference sequence). The CDR3 totals 19 residues. The chain's CDR3 is CASSERRQVYFSSGNTIYF. The CDR3 DNA reads as TGCGCCAGCAGTGAGAGGAGACAGGTCTATTTCAGCTCTGGAAACACCATATATTTT.

The CDR3 spells CSVEEVRGPSYGYTF. The DNA of the CDR3 is TGCAGCGTTGAAGAAGTCAGGGGCCCCTCCTATGGCTACACCTTC. V is TRBV29-1 and J is TRBJ1-2; tentatively, D is TRBD1 (6 bases). Germline V CDR1 and CDR2: SQVTM, ANQGSEA. The CDR3 length is 15 residues. Trimming took 0 bases from V and 4 from J, leaving 15 bases between them. The entire variable domain, with the rest obtained from reference TRBV29-1 and TRBJ1-2, is as follows: SAVISQKPSRDICQRGTSLTIQCQVDSQVTMMFWYRQQPGQSLTLIATANQGSEATYESGFVIDKFPISRPNLTFSTLTVSNMSPEDSSIYLCSVEEVRGPSYGYTFGSGTRLTVV.

The chain has TRBV6-1 and TRBJ1-4, with 8 bases matching TRBD1. Germline V gene lookup returns CDR1 MNHNS and CDR2 SASEGT. The CDR3 contains 15 residues. V shed 6 bases and J 4 bases; nucleotides not matched to a gene: 7. The CDR3 region is CASRYTGGGNEKLFF. CDR3 nucleotide sequence: TGTGCCAGCAGATATACAGGGGGAGGTAATGAAAAACTGTTTTTT.

There are a few counts of this clone. The gene calls are TRBV28 and TRBJ2-3, with 9 nucleotides matching TRBD2. Germline CDR1 reads MDHEN; CDR2 reads SYDVKM. The CDR3 consists of 18 residues. The V and J ends lost 0 bases and 3 bases, in that order; junction bases with no gene match: 10. CDR3 sequence (DNA): TGTGCCAGCAGTTTATGGGAAATTAGCGGGAGAGGAACAGATACGCAGTATTTT. Its protein is CASSLWEISGRGTDTQYF.

The gene calls are TRBV7-6 and TRBJ2-4, with D tentatively TRBD2 (5 bases). Trimming removed 5 bases at V and 8 bases at J, with 16 bases between. Germline CDR1 reads SGHVS; CDR2 reads FNYEAQ. There are 14 residues in the CDR3. This CDR3 reads CASSQYAGSDIQYF. CDR3 sequence (DNA): TGTGCCAGCAGCCAGTATGCTGGGAGTGACATTCAGTACTTC.